This T cell receptor beta chain is drawn from a study of CD8 T cells in Susac syndrome. Sequencing of TCR beta was performed on blood CD8+ T cells and on blood CD4+ T cells. Reverse transcription of roughly 0.5 to 1 ug RNA was performed with random hexamers. One entry per CDR3 protein results from TCRdb running MiXCR on the immunoSEQ multiplex PCR reads. The data contain roughly 250,000 distinct CDR3 sequences, 90% to 97% of them singletons. This CDR3 region has 14 residues. CDR1 SGHTA and CDR2 FQGNSA come from the germline V gene. V lost 2 bases, J lost 9 bases, and 9 bases stayed unmatched. Input material: CD4+ T cells from PBMCs. The chain joins TRBV7-2 to TRBJ2-7; 8 nucleotides agree with TRBD2. This TCR was sampled from a human donor with Susac syndrome. CDR3 loop: CASSLSGSQKGQYF. The CDR3 nucleotides are TGTGCCAGCAGCTTAAGCGGGAGCCAAAAGGGGCAGTACTTC.